The 4 T cell receptor beta chains reported below all come from one sample, sequenced in a study of cytomegalovirus exposure and HLA in healthy donors. The study ran its PCR with 60 Vbeta and 13 Jbeta primers. The assay was immunoSEQ multiplex PCR, and TCRdb's table has in-frame clones only and misses some. This sample contains 200,000 or so clones. Sequenced sample: PBMCs. The receptors were sampled from a girl aged 2-15 years in good health and CMV-seropositive.

V is TRBV23-1 and J is TRBJ1-2; no clear D. TRBV23-1 is classed as an ORF, of uncertain function. This CDR3 region has 18 residues. V lost 0 bases to trimming and J lost 5 bases, with 22 bases between them. CDR3 amino acids: CASSQSLPGCGLSYGYTF. CDR3 bases: TGCGCCAGCAGTCAATCGTTACCGGGATGTGGCTTGTCGTATGGCTACACCTTC.

This sequence joins TRBV10-2 and TRBJ2-3; 10 bases align to TRBD2. With 6 bases clipped from V and 1 base from J, the junction kept 4 bases outside the gene matches. Germline CDR1 WSHSY, CDR2 SAAADI. The CDR3 has 15 amino acids. DNA for the CDR3: TGCGCCAGCAGCTACGGGACTAGCGGCACAGATACGCAGTATTTT. This codes for CASSYGTSGTDTQYF.

V is TRBV6-1 and J is TRBJ1-3; perhaps TRBD1 as D (6 bases). Germline CDR1 and CDR2: MNHNS and SASEGT. V lost 11 bases and J lost 4, with 9 bases in between. This CDR3 is built from 11 residues. The CDR3 loop is CASQGGNTIYF. Written as DNA, the CDR3 is TGTGCCTCCCAGGGGGGAAACACCATATATTTT.

V gene TRBV19 combines with J gene TRBJ1-1, with D perhaps matching TRBD1 (5 bases). This CDR3 is built from 13 residues. Germline V gene data show CDR1 as LNHDA and CDR2 as SQIVND (reference sequence). Between the trimmed V and J ends, which lost 6 bases and 3 bases, there was a span of 11 bases. In DNA, the CDR3 is TGTGCCAGTAGCGCAAGGGGTTACACTGAAGCTTTCTTT. As protein: CASSARGYTEAFF.